The 24 T cell receptor beta chains reported below all come from one sample, sequenced in a study of tumor and adjacent non-tumor tissue in lung cancer. TCRbeta libraries were built with three rounds of nested PCR, modified from ARM-PCR. TCRdb re-analysed the multiplex PCR reads in MiXCR, keeping a single row per CDR3 protein. The sample consists of about 81,000 distinct CDR3 sequences, around 70% of them appearing once. This sample's RNA came from whole unsorted tissue. Sample: lung tumor tissue. The origin of the receptors is a woman aged 40 to 49 with non-small cell lung cancer.

Points on this clonotype: Because it lacks the conserved phenylalanine or tryptophan at the end, this CDR3 is likely a read error. The J gene is TRBJ2-3, the V gene TRBV4-2; D is perhaps TRBD2 (5 bases). CDR3 size: 16 residues. V gave up 8 bases and J gave up 2 bases, with 20 bases separating them. Germline V gene lookup returns CDR1 LGHNA and CDR2 YNFKEQ. CDR3 sequence reads: CASGSPARGYTDTQYY. The CDR3 DNA reads as TGTGCCAGCGGCTCCCCTGCTAGAGGGTACACAGATACGCAGTATTAT.

This clonotype was seen a single time. The chain recombines TRBV4-2 with TRBJ2-1; D is possibly TRBD2 (5 bases). V dropped 8 bases and J dropped 4 bases, with 15 bases sitting between them. Per the germline V gene, CDR1 is LGHNA and CDR2 is YNFKEQ. The CDR3 has 14 amino acids. The CDR3 DNA reads TGTGCCAGCCTCAGTGAGGGCCTTTACAATGAGCAGTTCTTC. Residues: CASLSEGLYNEQFF.

This chain joins TRBV13 and TRBJ1-4; TRBD1 is a possible D gene (6 bases). Germline V gene lookup returns CDR1 PRHDT and CDR2 FYEKMQ (reference sequence). Between the trimmed V and J ends, which lost 3 bases and 5 bases, there was a span of 10 bases. The CDR3 runs 14 residues. CDR3 DNA sequence: TGTGCCAGCAGCTTCACGACAGGAAATGAAAAACTGTTTTTT. Translated: CASSFTTGNEKLFF.

On this clonotype: A read error may produce the germline difference seen at one junction end. The V and J genes are TRBV6-1 and TRBJ2-2, with a weak D call TRBD2 (5 bases). Germline values: CDR1 MNHNS, CDR2 SASEGT. This CDR3 spans 11 amino acids. The CDR3 DNA sequence: TGTGCCAGGATTGAGGACGGGGAGCTGTTTTTC. Translation gives CARIEDGELFF.

Remarks on this clonotype: This sequence may be a read error, since a much larger clone differs from it by one base. CDR3 DNA sequence: TGTGCCGGCACCAATCCACCAAATAGCGAAGCTTTCTTT. Protein: CAGTNPPNSEAFF. This chain connects TRBV6-1 to TRBJ1-1; D remains ambiguous. Germline loops: CDR1 MNHNS, CDR2 SASEGT. The V end was cut by 11 bases, the J end by 8 bases, with 21 bases between. The CDR3 contains 13 residues.

The V call is TRBV2, the J call TRBJ2-7; D is uncertain. Trimming removed 7 bases at V and 7 bases at J, with 17 bases between. Germline CDR1 is SNHLY and CDR2 is FYNNEI. This CDR3 has 13 residues. The CDR3 loop reads CASIKRIGFEQYF. The DNA for the CDR3 is TGTGCCAGCATAAAAAGGATAGGGTTTGAGCAGTACTTC.

The chain links TRBV6-1 to TRBJ1-4; a weak D match, TRBD1 (6 bases). The CDR3 runs 16 residues. Trimming took 8 bases from V and 7 from J, leaving 23 bases between them. Germline assignment: CDR1 MNHNS and CDR2 SASEGT. In DNA form, the CDR3 reads TGTGCCAGCTGTGGGCAAGAGGGGGGGACCAGTGAAAAACTGTTTTTT. This encodes CASCGQEGGTSEKLFF.

Turning to this clonotype: Compared with germline, one end of the junction differs, possibly owing to a read error. This chain links TRBV30 with TRBJ2-2; TRBD2 agrees at 8 bases. The CDR3 contains 15 residues. CDR1 and CDR2 (germline): GTSNPN, SVGIG (reference sequence). Here the CDR3 DNA reads TGTGCCTGGAGGACTAGCGTGTTGAACACCGAGGAGCTGTTTTTT. It encodes CAWRTSVLNTEELFF.

The rearrangement links TRBV11-1 to TRBJ2-3, with D perhaps matching TRBD1 (6 bases). This CDR3 region has 14 residues. The V end lost 5 bases, the J end lost 3 bases, and 12 bases lay between the germline ends. The V gene's germline CDR1 is SGHAT and CDR2 FQDESV (reference sequence). CDR3 in DNA: TGTGCCAGCAGCCCCGCAGGGACAACAGATACGCAGTATTTT. Translation: CASSPAGTTDTQYF.

There are a few counts of this clonotype. V is TRBV27 and J is TRBJ1-2, with no clear D. Trimming shortened V by 2 bases and J by 7 bases, and 11 bases separated the two germline ends. The CDR3 is made up of 13 amino acids. Germline V CDR1 and CDR2: MNHEY, SMNVEV (reference sequence). Here the CDR3 reads CASSLSPNGGYTF. In DNA, the CDR3 is TGTGCCAGCAGTTTAAGTCCGAATGGTGGCTACACCTTC.

This clonotype was counted a single time. V and J are TRBV6-1 and TRBJ1-5; possibly TRBD1 for D (5 bases). The J call could be wrong; TRBJ2-3 is a better fit for the DNA end. The CDR3 is 14 residues long. CDR1 is MNHNS, CDR2 SASEGT, per germline. The CDR3 nucleotides read TGTGCCAGCAAGGCCACAGGATTCAATCAGCCCCAGTATTTT. It codes for CASKATGFNQPQYF.

This clonotype appeared a single time. One junction end disagrees with the germline gene, perhaps due to a read error. The rearrangement uses TRBV14 and TRBJ2-2; TRBD2 might be the D (6 bases). Germline-derived CDR1 and CDR2 are SGHDN and FVKESK. The CDR3 totals 15 residues. CDR3 residues: CAISQHAGPTGELFF. CDR3 nucleotides: TGTGCCATCAGCCAGCATGCGGGGCCCACCGGGGAGCTGTTTTTT.

Notes on this clonotype: The CDR3 carries no conserved terminal phenylalanine or tryptophan, so it likely arises from a read error. The rearrangement joins TRBV20-1 to TRBJ2-2, with TRBD1 as a possible D gene (6 bases). This CDR3 comprises 14 residues. Per germline, CDR1 DFQATT and CDR2 SNEGSKA (reference sequence). CDR3 DNA: TGCAGTGCTCCGCCGGGACATGTCACCGAGGAGCTGTTTTTA. Translating it yields CSAPPGHVTEELFL.

This clonotype was observed many times. The chain joins TRBV20-1 to TRBJ2-1; 9 nucleotides align to TRBD2. The CDR3 is made up of 14 amino acids. Germline V gene lookup returns CDR1 DFQATT and CDR2 SNEGSKA (reference sequence). The V and J ends lost 5 bases and 6 bases, in that order; junction bases with no gene match: 8. CDR3 region: CSAPDLAGINEQFF. CDR3 bases: TGCAGTGCTCCCGACCTAGCGGGAATCAATGAGCAGTTCTTC.

This clonotype has at least ten counts. The chain joins TRBV4-1 to TRBJ1-1; D gene uncertain. This CDR3 has 15 amino acids. Germline CDR1 reads MGHRA; CDR2 reads YSYEKL. Trimming removed 5 bases from V and 1 base from J, with 14 bases in between. The CDR3 nucleotides are TGCGCCAGCAGCTCAAGTCCCAGCTCGAACACTGAAGCTTTCTTT. This translates into CASSSSPSSNTEAFF.

This clonotype was observed at least ten times. The V gene is TRBV10-2, the J gene TRBJ2-2; D might be TRBD1 (5 bases). Germline values: CDR1 WSHSY, CDR2 SAAADI. The CDR3 covers 12 residues. V lost 6 bases, J lost 8 bases, and 10 bases lay in between. The CDR3 reads CASSRSGGELFF. As DNA, the CDR3 is TGCGCCAGCAGCCGTTCAGGGGGGGAGCTGTTTTTT.

This clonotype is labeled as medium-sized. The chain combines TRBV11-2 with TRBJ1-1; D remains unclear. V lost 5 bases and J lost 3, with 10 bases in between. CDR1 is SGHAT, CDR2 FQNNGV, per germline. The CDR3 is 13 residues long. The CDR3 loop reads CASSPVGDTEAFF. The DNA for the CDR3 is TGTGCCAGCAGCCCTGTGGGCGACACTGAAGCTTTCTTT.

The chain links TRBV7-9 to TRBJ2-1; D not resolved. The CDR3 consists of 15 residues. Looked up from germline, CDR1 is SEHNR and CDR2 is FQNEAQ (reference sequence). V was trimmed by 9 bases and J by 8 bases, leaving 23 bases between them. The CDR3 DNA follows: TGTGCCAGAAGCCAGGTGGGGTCTAGTAGGCATGAGCAGTTCTTC. Amino acids: CARSQVGSSRHEQFF. Combining the CDR3 with reference TRBV7-9 and TRBJ2-1 gives the whole variable domain DTGVSQNPRHKITKRGQNVTFRCDPISEHNRLYWYRQTLGQGPEFLTYFQNEAQLEKSRLLSDRFSAERPKGSFSTLEIQRTEQGDSAMYLCARSQVGSSRHEQFFGPGTRLTVL.

The gene calls are TRBV2 and TRBJ2-2; D gene uncertain. V dropped 3 bases and J dropped 1 base, with 9 bases sitting between them. The CDR3 totals 15 residues. Germline CDR1 is SNHLY and CDR2 is FYNNEI. The CDR3 sequence is CASSEGLVNTGELFF. In nucleotides, the CDR3 is TGTGCCAGCAGTGAGGGGTTGGTGAACACCGGGGAGCTGTTTTTT.

Comment on this clonotype: An end of the junction does not agree with germline; a read error may underlie this. The V gene is TRBV11-2, the J gene TRBJ2-7; D ambiguous. The CDR3 loop spans 15 amino acids. Germline V gene data show CDR1 as SGHAT and CDR2 as FQNNGV. The DNA of the CDR3 is TGTGCCAACAGCCGAGATAGGAAGCTAGGTTACGAGCAATACTTC. Its translation: CANSRDRKLGYEQYF.

The CDR3 nucleotides are TGTGCCAACCGCTCCGAGACTATAAGAACAGATACGCAGTATTTT. This translates into CANRSETIRTDTQYF. V usage is TRBV5-4 and J usage is TRBJ2-3; a weak D match, TRBD2 (5 bases). Trimming stripped 9 bases from V and 3 bases from J, with 20 bases between. The V gene's germline CDR1 is SGHNT and CDR2 YYREEE (reference sequence). The CDR3 is 15 amino acids. The full variable domain, completed using reference TRBV5-4 and TRBJ2-3, is ETGVTQSPTHLIKTRGQQVTLRCSSQSGHNTVSWYQQALGQGPQFIFQYYREEENGRGNFPPRFSGLQFPNYSSELNVNALELDDSALYLCANRSETIRTDTQYFGPGTRLTVL.

Regarding this clonotype: No conserved phenylalanine or tryptophan is present at the end of the CDR3, so a read error is the likely explanation. This chain joins TRBV10-3 and TRBJ2-7; D is possibly TRBD2 (5 bases). This CDR3 is 13 amino acids long. Germline-derived CDR1 and CDR2 are ENHRY and SYGVKD. This chain's CDR3 is CSISESGSLGQYL. The CDR3 bases are TGTTCTATCAGTGAGAGTGGGAGTCTAGGGCAGTACCTC.

To note about this clonotype: Relative to the germline gene, one junction end is altered; a read error may explain this. This chain connects TRBV6-5 to TRBJ2-7, with D uncertain. Germline V gives CDR1 MNHEY, CDR2 SVGAGI. The CDR3 extends over 15 amino acids. For the CDR3, the DNA is TGTACCAGCAGTTACACCCCCGGGCCCCTATACAAGCAGTACTTC. Its protein is CTSSYTPGPLYKQYF.

In regard to this clonotype: This clone may be a read error of a much larger clone one base away. This chain connects TRBV6-5 to TRBJ1-1, with 7 bases that match TRBD1. The CDR3 contains 15 residues. Germline CDR1 MNHEY, CDR2 SVGAGI. The DNA for the CDR3 is TGTGCCAGCGCAGGGGGTTCGGCGGGGAACGCTGAAGCTTTCTTT. Residues: CASAGGSAGNAEAFF.